These 8 T cell receptor beta chains came from one sample sequenced in a study of tumor-infiltrating lymphocytes in glioblastoma multiforme. TCR beta libraries were built from RNA through three nested multiplex PCR rounds using modified ARM-PCR. Each CDR3 protein is one row after TCRdb ran MiXCR on the multiplex PCR reads. Among fewer than 10,000 distinct CDR3 sequences listed, over 60% were seen once. The sample consisted of brain tumor tissue. The receptors come from a male donor with glioblastoma.

Note on this clonotype: This may be a read error: a much more frequent sequence differs by one nucleotide. The chain carries TRBV29-1 and TRBJ2-7; TRBD2 agrees at 11 bases. Germline V lookup: CDR1 SQVTM, CDR2 ANQGSEA. The CDR3 runs 16 residues. V lost 5 bases and J lost 1; bases outside the gene matches: 10. For the CDR3, the DNA is TGCAGCGTTACACTAGCGGGAGCCCCCAGGTCCTACGAGCAGTACTTC. Protein: CSVTLAGAPRSYEQYF.

The chain is built from TRBV29-1 and TRBJ2-1, with D perhaps matching TRBD2 (6 bases). The CDR3 is made up of 13 amino acids. Trimming took off 6 bases at V and 5 bases at J, with 14 bases between the two ends. Germline V lookup: CDR1 SQVTM, CDR2 ANQGSEA. The CDR3 DNA reads as TGCAGCGTGGAGGGGCTCTGGGACAATGAGCAGTTCTTC. It codes for CSVEGLWDNEQFF.

V and J are TRBV7-3 and TRBJ2-5, with D possibly being TRBD1 or TRBD2 (5 bases each). Germline V gene sequence: CDR1 SGHTA, CDR2 FQGTGA. The CDR3 runs 13 residues. V gave up 5 bases and J gave up 1 base, with 8 bases separating them. The CDR3 loop reads CASSTGPQETQYF. CDR3 bases: TGTGCCAGCAGCACGGGACCCCAAGAGACCCAGTACTTC.

V is TRBV11-1 and J is TRBJ2-2; D ambiguous. The CDR3 is made up of 10 amino acids. Per germline, CDR1 SGHAT and CDR2 FQDESV (reference sequence). V lost 9 bases to trimming and J lost 3 bases, with 2 bases between them. For the CDR3, the DNA is TGTGCCAGGGACACCGGGGAGCTGTTTTTT. Encoded protein: CARDTGELFF.

With regard to this clonotype: At one end, the junction sequence differs from germline, possibly due to a read error. This chain uses TRBV10-3 with TRBJ2-1; either TRBD1 or TRBD2 may fit D (5 bases each). The CDR3 has 15 amino acids. Germline V gives CDR1 ENHRY, CDR2 SYGVKD. CDR3: CATGTSRNQNNDQFF. Here the CDR3 DNA reads TGTGCCACCGGGACCAGCAGGAATCAGAACAATGACCAGTTCTTC.

The chain employs TRBV12-3 or TRBV12-4 and TRBJ2-7; no clear D gene. Trimming removed 4 bases from V and 0 bases from J, with 7 bases in between. This CDR3 region has 13 residues. The CDR3 nucleotides are TGTGCCAGCAGTTGGACGGGCTCCTACGAGCAGTACTTC. This sequence encodes CASSWTGSYEQYF.

This clonotype was detected a few times. V usage is TRBV20-1 and J usage is TRBJ2-3, with 13 bases fitting TRBD2. From germline, CDR1 is DFQATT and CDR2 SNEGSKA (reference sequence). This CDR3 is built from 20 residues. V dropped 3 bases and J dropped 0; count of bases not matched to a gene: 15. The CDR3 DNA is TGCAGTGCTAGTCGCCACGAACTAGCGGGAGGGCGGAGTAGCACAGATACGCAGTATTTT. This codes for CSASRHELAGGRSSTDTQYF.

The V gene is TRBV20-1, the J gene TRBJ1-1, with TRBD1 as a possible D gene (6 bases). The CDR3 sequence is 16 residues long. Germline-derived CDR1 and CDR2 are DFQATT and SNEGSKA (reference sequence). V was shortened by 6 bases and J by 1 base, with 21 bases between the two germline ends. CDR3 bases: TGCAGTGCCCACCTGGTAGGCGGACAGAGGAACACTGAAGCTTTCTTT. It is translated as CSAHLVGGQRNTEAFF.